This paragraph covers one TCR beta chain sequence. This clone was seen once. Its specific antigen is unknown. Within one base of it there is no much larger clone, and no base qualities were kept. Participants in the prospective study were aged roughly 18 to 100 years, lived in 24 United States geographic areas, and enrolled through a virtual design. In the prospective study, participants were assigned to cohorts based on the clinical history participants reported in a screening survey and a study questionnaire. ImmuneRACE Cohort 3 recovered participants were defined by two consecutive negative NP/OP PCR tests, healthcare professional clearance, or symptom resolution. In the prospective study, mobile phlebotomists collected whole blood, serum and a nasopharyngeal or oropharyngeal swab from each participant. Participants in the prospective study had the option to provide additional blood draws and questionnaires over a roughly two-month period. Blood samples from the prospective study were shipped frozen or at room temperature prior to DNA extraction.

This specimen comes from a study of blood T cell repertoires in COVID-19 (dated by TCRdb to about 2020). Background on the whole study: Collaborator samples came from the United States, Italy and Spain and covered acute and convalescent phases of COVID-19. The material from the prospective study consisted of cDNA or gDNA derived from T cells, B-cell-depleted T cells, or PBMCs. Deeply sampled blood TCRbeta repertoires from subjects exposed to, actively infected with, or recovered from COVID-19 were included in the dataset. The repertoires were released in a freely available public database intended as a resource for research on the immune response to SARS-CoV-2. Samples were obtained from the ongoing ImmuneRACE study (first 160 participants) and from about 1,300 subjects provided by 6 global collaborators. A de-identified subject ID, COVID-19 status, age in years and sex were almost always included in the sample metadata. Where available, HLA class I and class II types were taken from metadata supplied by the sample provider and were not determined by assay-based typing. What the research found in general, with its limitations: Clinical and demographic metadata were provided uncurated, with the amount varying by source and participant.

The germline V gene encodes CDR1 SGHVS and CDR2 FQNEAQ. The junction shows trimming of 7 bases on V and 2 bases on J, plus 18 bases between the germline ends. The CDR3 holds 17 amino acids from the cysteine to the phenylalanine. The only DNA kept is the CDR3, 51 bases in frame from the first base. The immunoSEQ Assay, a bias-controlled multiplex PCR, was used to amplify TCRbeta CDR3 regions from genomic DNA. Processing in the source paper ran as follows. The number of nucleated cells in each sample was estimated by amplification of reference gene primers within the assay. To quantify the absolute abundance of each unique TCRbeta CDR3 rearrangement, sequence reads were collapsed and filtered. For each sample, productive Simpson clonality was calculated by taking the square root of Simpson's diversity index across productive rearrangements. This immuneACCESS table, as held by TCRdb, lists in-frame sequences with V and J called but not all clones. Of the missing ones, under half trace to an unresolved V gene in checked studies; the others have no known cause. V, J and clone size are taken as reported in that table, and D and trimming were inferred from the DNA itself. The sample table records around 300,000 clones; approximately 88% of these occur just once. The top ten hold about 5% of the sample.

Source material: PBMCs or T cells enriched from blood (not recorded which). The sequence links TRBV7-8 to TRBJ1-6; 5 matching bases give a weak D call of TRBD1. The TCR was taken from a man aged 25 to 40 who had recovered from COVID-19. The CDR3 protein: CASTEYSTATYNSPLHF. The DNA reads as follows: TGTGCCAGCACCGAATACTCGACAGCTACCTATAATTCACCCCTCCACTTT.